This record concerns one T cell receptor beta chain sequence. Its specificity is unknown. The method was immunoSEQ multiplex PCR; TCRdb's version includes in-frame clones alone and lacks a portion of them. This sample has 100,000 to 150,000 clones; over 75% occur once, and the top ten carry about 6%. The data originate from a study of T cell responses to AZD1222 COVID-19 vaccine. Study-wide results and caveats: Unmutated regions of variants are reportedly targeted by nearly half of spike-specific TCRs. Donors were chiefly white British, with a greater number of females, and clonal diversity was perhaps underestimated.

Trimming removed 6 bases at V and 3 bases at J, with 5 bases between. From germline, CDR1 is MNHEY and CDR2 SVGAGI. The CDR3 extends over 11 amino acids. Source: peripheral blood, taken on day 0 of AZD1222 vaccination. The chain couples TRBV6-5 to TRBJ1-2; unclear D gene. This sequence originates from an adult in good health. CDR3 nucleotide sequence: TGTGCCAGCAGGGACTACTATGGCTACACCTTC. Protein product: CASRDYYGYTF.